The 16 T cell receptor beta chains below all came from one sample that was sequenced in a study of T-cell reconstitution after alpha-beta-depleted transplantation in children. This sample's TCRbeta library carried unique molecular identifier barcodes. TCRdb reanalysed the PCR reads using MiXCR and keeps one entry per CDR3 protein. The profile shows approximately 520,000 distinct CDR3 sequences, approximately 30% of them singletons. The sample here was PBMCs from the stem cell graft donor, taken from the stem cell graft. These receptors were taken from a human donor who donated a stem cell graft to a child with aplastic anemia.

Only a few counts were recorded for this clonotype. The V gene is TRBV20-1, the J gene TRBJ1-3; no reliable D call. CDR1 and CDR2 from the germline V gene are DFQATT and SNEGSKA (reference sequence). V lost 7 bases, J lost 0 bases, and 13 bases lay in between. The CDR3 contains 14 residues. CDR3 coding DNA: TGCAGTGACCCACCCCCGAGCTCTGGAAACACCATATATTTT. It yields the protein CSDPPPSSGNTIYF.

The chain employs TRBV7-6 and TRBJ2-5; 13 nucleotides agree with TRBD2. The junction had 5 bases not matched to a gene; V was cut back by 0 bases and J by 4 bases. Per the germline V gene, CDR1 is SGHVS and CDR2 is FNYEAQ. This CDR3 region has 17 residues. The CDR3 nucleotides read TGTGCCAGCAGCTTAGCCCGGACTAGCGGGAGCGTAGAGACCCAGTACTTC. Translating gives CASSLARTSGSVETQYF.

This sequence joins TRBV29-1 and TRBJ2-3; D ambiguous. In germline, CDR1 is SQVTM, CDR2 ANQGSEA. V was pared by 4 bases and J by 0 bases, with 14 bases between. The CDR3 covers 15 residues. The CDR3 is CSVGKAVSSTDTQYF. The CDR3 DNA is TGCAGCGTTGGGAAGGCGGTCTCTAGCACAGATACGCAGTATTTT.

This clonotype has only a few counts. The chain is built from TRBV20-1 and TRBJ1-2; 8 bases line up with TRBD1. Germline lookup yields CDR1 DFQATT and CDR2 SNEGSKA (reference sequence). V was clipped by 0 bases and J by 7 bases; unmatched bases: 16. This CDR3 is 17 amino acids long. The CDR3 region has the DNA TGCAGTGCTAGAGATTTTGGGGGGCAGGGGGCATCGCCTGGCTACACCTTC. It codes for CSARDFGGQGASPGYTF.

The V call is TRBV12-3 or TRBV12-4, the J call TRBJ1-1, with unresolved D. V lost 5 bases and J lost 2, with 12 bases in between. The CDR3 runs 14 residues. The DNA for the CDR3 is TGTGCCAGCAGTCTCCCGACGGGTAACACTGAAGCTTTCTTT. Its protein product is CASSLPTGNTEAFF.

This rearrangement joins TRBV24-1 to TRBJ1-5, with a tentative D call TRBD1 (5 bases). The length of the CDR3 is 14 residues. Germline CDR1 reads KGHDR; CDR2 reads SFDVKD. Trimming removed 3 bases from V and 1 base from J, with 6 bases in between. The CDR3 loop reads CATSDDRSNQPQHF. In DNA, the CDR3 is TGTGCCACCAGTGATGACAGAAGCAATCAGCCCCAGCATTTT.

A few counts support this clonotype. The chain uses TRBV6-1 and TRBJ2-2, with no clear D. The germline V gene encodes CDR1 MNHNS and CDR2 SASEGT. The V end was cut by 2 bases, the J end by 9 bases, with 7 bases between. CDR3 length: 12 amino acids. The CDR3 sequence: CASSERVRELFF. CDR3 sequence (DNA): TGTGCCAGCAGTGAACGGGTCCGGGAGCTGTTTTTT.

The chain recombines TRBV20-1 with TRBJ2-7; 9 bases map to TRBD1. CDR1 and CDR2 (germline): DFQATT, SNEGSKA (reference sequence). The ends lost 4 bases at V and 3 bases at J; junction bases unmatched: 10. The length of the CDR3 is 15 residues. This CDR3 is CSATHPGTGSYEQYF. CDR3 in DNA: TGCAGTGCTACGCATCCCGGGACAGGGAGCTACGAGCAGTACTTC.

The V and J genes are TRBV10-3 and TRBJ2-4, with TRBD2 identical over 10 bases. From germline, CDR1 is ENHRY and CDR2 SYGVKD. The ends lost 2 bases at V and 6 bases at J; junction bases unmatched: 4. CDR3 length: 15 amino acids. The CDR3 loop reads CAISERRTSGNIQYF. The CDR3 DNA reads TGTGCCATCAGTGAGAGAAGGACTAGCGGAAACATTCAGTACTTC.

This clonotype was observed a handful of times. CDR3 in amino acids: CSAREGRTEAFF. CDR3 DNA sequence: TGCAGTGCTAGAGAGGGGAGGACTGAAGCTTTCTTT. V usage is TRBV20-1 and J usage is TRBJ1-1; no clear D. Trimming took off 0 bases at V and 5 bases at J, with 7 bases between the two ends. Germline V CDR1 and CDR2: DFQATT, SNEGSKA (reference sequence). The CDR3 is made up of 12 amino acids.

The CDR3, as DNA: TGCAGTGCTAGAGATCGACAGGCCTCTGGAAACACCATATATTTT. Translated, it gives CSARDRQASGNTIYF. The chain joins TRBV20-1 to TRBJ1-3; D is possibly TRBD1 (6 bases). The germline gives CDR1 DFQATT, CDR2 SNEGSKA (reference sequence). The CDR3 sequence is 15 residues long. Trimming removed 0 bases at V and 0 bases at J, with 9 bases between.

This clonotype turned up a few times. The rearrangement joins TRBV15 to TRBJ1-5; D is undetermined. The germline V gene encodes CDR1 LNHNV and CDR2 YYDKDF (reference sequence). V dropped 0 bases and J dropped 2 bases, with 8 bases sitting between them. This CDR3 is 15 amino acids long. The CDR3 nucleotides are TGTGCCACCAGCAGAGACAAATGGGGCAATCAGCCCCAGCATTTT. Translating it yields CATSRDKWGNQPQHF.

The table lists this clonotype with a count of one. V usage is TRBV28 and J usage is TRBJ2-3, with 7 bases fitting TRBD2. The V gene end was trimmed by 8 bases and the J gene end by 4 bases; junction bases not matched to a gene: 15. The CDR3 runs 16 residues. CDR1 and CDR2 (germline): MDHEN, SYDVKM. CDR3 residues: CASPRAGPPGADTQYF. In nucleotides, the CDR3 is TGTGCCAGCCCCAGAGCGGGACCCCCGGGCGCAGATACGCAGTATTTT.

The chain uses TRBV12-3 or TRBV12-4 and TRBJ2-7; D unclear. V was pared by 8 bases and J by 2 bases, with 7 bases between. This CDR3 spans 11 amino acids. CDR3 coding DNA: TGTGCCAGCCAGGATACCTACGAGCAGTACTTC. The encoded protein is CASQDTYEQYF.

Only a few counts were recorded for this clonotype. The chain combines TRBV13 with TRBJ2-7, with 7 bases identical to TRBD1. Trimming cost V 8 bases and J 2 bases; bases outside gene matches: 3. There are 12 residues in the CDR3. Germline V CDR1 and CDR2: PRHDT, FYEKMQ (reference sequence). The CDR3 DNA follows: TGTGCCAGCCAGGGACAGACCTACGAGCAGTACTTC. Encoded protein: CASQGQTYEQYF. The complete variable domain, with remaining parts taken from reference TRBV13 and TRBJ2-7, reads AAGVIQSPRHLIKEKRETATLKCYPIPRHDTVYWYQQGPGQDPQFLISFYEKMQSDKGSIPDRFSAQQFSDYHSELNMSSLELGDSALYFCASQGQTYEQYFGPGTRLTVT.

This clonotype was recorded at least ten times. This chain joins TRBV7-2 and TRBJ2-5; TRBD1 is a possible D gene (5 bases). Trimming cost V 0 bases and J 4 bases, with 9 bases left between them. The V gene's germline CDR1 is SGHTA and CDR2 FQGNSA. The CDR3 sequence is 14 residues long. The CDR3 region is CASSLAGRGETQYF. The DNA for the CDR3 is TGTGCCAGCAGCTTAGCGGGAAGGGGAGAGACCCAGTACTTC. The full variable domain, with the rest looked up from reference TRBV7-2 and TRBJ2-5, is GAGVSQSPSNKVTEKGKDVELRCDPISGHTALYWYRQSLGQGLEFLIYFQGNSAPDKSGLPSDRFSAERTGGSVSTLTIQRTQQEDSAVYLCASSLAGRGETQYFGPGTRLLVL.